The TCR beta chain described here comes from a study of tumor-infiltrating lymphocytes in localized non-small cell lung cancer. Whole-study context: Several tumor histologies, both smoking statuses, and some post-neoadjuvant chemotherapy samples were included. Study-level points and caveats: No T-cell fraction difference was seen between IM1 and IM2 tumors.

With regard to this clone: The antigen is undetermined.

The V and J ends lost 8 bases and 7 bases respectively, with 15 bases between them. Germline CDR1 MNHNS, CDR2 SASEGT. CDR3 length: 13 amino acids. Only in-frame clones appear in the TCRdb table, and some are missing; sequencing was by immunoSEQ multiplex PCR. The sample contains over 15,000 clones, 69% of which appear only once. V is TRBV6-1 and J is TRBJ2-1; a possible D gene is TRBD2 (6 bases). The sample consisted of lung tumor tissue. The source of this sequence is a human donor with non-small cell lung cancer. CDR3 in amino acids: CASRVRGGNEQFF. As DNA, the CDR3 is TGTGCCAGCCGCGTTAGGGGAGGAAATGAGCAGTTCTTC.